This note documents a single T cell receptor (beta chain) sequence. It lacks a known antigen. Base qualities are not provided; no much larger clone lies one nucleotide away. Genomic DNA was extracted from sorted cells for sequencing of the TCRbeta CDR3 region. The immunoSEQ Assay was used to sequence the TCRbeta CDR3 regions. TCRdb carries this immuneACCESS record with in-frame sequences only. Its versions omit some clonotypes, under half of them owing to an unresolved V gene in the studies checked, with the rest unexplained. Within this sample are some 120,000 clones, with 85% to 95% of them counted one time only. Jointly, the top ten make up 0.81% of the sample. This entry is derived from a study of OX40 agonist ivuxolimab in advanced cancers. With respect to the entire study: Ivuxolimab was an agonistic, fully human IgG2 monoclonal antibody directed against OX40 (CD134), a costimulatory receptor. Intravenous ivuxolimab was administered to patients every 2 weeks at six dose levels: 0.01, 0.1, 0.3, 1.5, 3 and 10 mg/kg. Of the roughly 54 dose-escalation patients, hepatocellular carcinoma was present in around 20, melanoma in approximately 15, renal cell carcinoma in 9 and head and neck cancer in 9. The dose-escalation cohort was about 86% male with a mean age of about 58 years, ranging from 23 to 79. Patients were allowed to have had prior anti-PD-1, anti-PD-L1 or anti-CTLA-4 therapy, and around 41% of the dose-escalation patients had previously received checkpoint inhibitors. Three dose-escalation patients achieved partial responses, one with hepatocellular carcinoma and two with cutaneous melanoma. The purpose of peripheral TCRbeta sequencing was to test whether ivuxolimab changed TCR sequence diversity and led to clonal T-cell expansion. The paper covers the monotherapy dose-escalation part of the phase I ivuxolimab trial, which included N of about 50 patients.

From the germline V gene, CDR1 is SGHAT and CDR2 is FQNNGV. The germline ends are 12 bases apart after V is trimmed by 3 bases and J by 5 bases. Counted from cysteine to phenylalanine, this CDR3 has 14 amino acids. Of the read, only the CDR3 DNA is kept; its 42 bases are in frame from base 1. The investigation overall reported the following: The antigen specificity of the clonally expanded peripheral T cells was not determined. Low levels of normalized T-cell clonal expansion were also seen in some patients who did not respond. At doses of 0.1 to 3.0 mg/kg, clonal expansion of both CD4+ and CD8+ T cells in blood was seen between baseline and week 6. In the 0.1-3.0 mg/kg groups, partial responders were among the patients with the lowest normalized peripheral clonal expansion, particularly in CD8+ T cells. After ivuxolimab, CD8+ T cells had more expanded clones than CD4+ T cells on average.

The trial excluded patients who had a history of autoimmune disease or who were on systemic immunosuppression. Peripheral blood for TCR sequencing was collected from all dose cohorts at baseline, on cycle 4 day 1, and on cycle 7 day 1. The samples were taken from a phase I, first-in-human, multicenter, open-label dose-escalation trial of ivuxolimab. Adults with locally advanced or metastatic melanoma, renal cell carcinoma, hepatocellular carcinoma or head and neck squamous cell carcinoma were enrolled in the trial. Before TCR sequencing, CD4+ T cells and CD8+ T cells from peripheral blood were sorted into separate populations.

The V and J genes are TRBV11-2 and TRBJ2-3; the D region may be TRBD1 or TRBD2, each matching 5 bases equally. The source is an adult with an advanced solid tumor such as melanoma, head and neck, liver or kidney cancer. The source was CD4+ or CD8+ T cells sorted from blood, collected in a trial of the OX40 agonist ivuxolimab. The CDR3 sequence is CASSLNGGGDTQYF. The DNA sequence reads TGTGCCAGCAGCTTGAACGGTGGGGGAGATACGCAGTATTTT. Full variable domain (CDR3 extended with the reference TRBV11-2 and TRBJ2-3 proteins): EAGVAQSPRYKIIEKRQSVAFWCNPISGHATLYWYQQILGQGPKLLIQFQNNGVVDDSQLPKDRFSAERLKGVDSTLKIQPAKLEDSAVYLCASSLNGGGDTQYFGPGTRLTVL.